The entry below describes one TCR beta chain. Its antigen is unknown. This entry comes from a study of shared clonotypes between healthy human individuals. Background on the study: Serving as donors were two women and three men, whose ages spanned 18 to 49. Researchers assigned three CD4 naive, three CD4 memory, two CD8 naive and one CD8 memory plate to each donor. Study-level points and caveats: Owing to a small donor count, the genetic and exposure-history diversity represented was limited.

Only in-frame clones appear in the TCRdb table, and some are missing; sequencing was by immunoSEQ multiplex PCR. The sample includes about 1.1 million clones, roughly 80% of them seen just once. The sequence was obtained from a man between 18 and 35 years old in good health. Some clones in this sample may be carry-over from other donors' samples. The specimen sequenced was memory CD4+ T cells from PBMCs. Subset meaning: CD45RA-negative fraction.

CDR3 nucleotide sequence: TGTGCCAGCAGTTACTCAGGGAGGAGGCTCGAGCAGTACTTC. Its protein product is CASSYSGRRLEQYF. The chain has TRBV6-6 and TRBJ2-7, with a tentative D call TRBD2 (6 bases). Germline V gene lookup returns CDR1 MNHNY and CDR2 SVGAGI (reference sequence). The CDR3 is 14 residues long. The V and J ends lost 0 bases and 6 bases respectively, with 12 bases between them.